What follows are 18 T cell receptor beta chains derived from one specimen sequenced in a study of blood T cells in healthy people across ages. The authors ran a second PCR of 7 to 11 cycles using a sample-barcoded 5' primer and a J-beta primer mix. Each CDR3 protein is one row after TCRdb ran MiXCR on the 5' RACE reads. The repertoire has 700,000 to 950,000 distinct CDR3 sequences, 58% of them found once; the top ten carry about 20%. The sequenced sample consisted of blood. The receptors come from a man between 25 and 39 years old in good health.

This rearrangement joins TRBV6-8 to TRBJ2-7, with a possible D match to TRBD1 (5 bases). Trimming cost V 2 bases and J 1 base, with 12 bases left between them. This CDR3 comprises 15 residues. Germline V gene data show CDR1 as MNHGY and CDR2 as SAAAGT. CDR3 DNA sequence: TGTGCCAGCAGTTACGCCCCGTCAGGGTCCTACGAGCAGTACTTC. Its protein is CASSYAPSGSYEQYF.

The genes are TRBV7-8 and TRBJ2-7; D tentatively reads TRBD1 or TRBD2 (5 bases each). Trimming stripped 2 bases from V and 3 bases from J, with 17 bases between. Germline V gene sequence: CDR1 SGHVS, CDR2 FQNEAQ. This CDR3 has 16 amino acids. The CDR3 reads CASSLWGGDVDYEQYF. The CDR3 DNA follows: TGTGCCAGCAGCTTATGGGGTGGGGACGTCGACTACGAGCAGTACTTC. The variable domain in full, with the rest retrieved from reference TRBV7-8 and TRBJ2-7, is GAGVSQSPRYKVAKRGQDVALRCDPISGHVSLFWYQQALGQGPEFLTYFQNEAQLDKSGLPSDRFFAERPEGSVSTLKIQRTQQEDSAVYLCASSLWGGDVDYEQYFGPGTRLTVT.

This clonotype was seen only a few times. The V gene is TRBV6-5, the J gene TRBJ1-2; 9 nucleotides align to TRBD1. CDR1 and CDR2 from the germline V gene are MNHEY and SVGAGI. The CDR3 spans 14 residues. With V trimmed by 5 bases and J by 6 bases, 7 bases remained unmatched. The CDR3 reads CASSVDRGGDGYTF. Written as DNA, the CDR3 is TGTGCCAGCAGTGTGGACAGGGGAGGCGATGGCTACACCTTC.

This clonotype was seen only a few times. The V and J genes are TRBV12-3 or TRBV12-4 and TRBJ2-5; D not certain. The V end lost 3 bases, the J end lost 2 bases, and 7 bases lay between the germline ends. The CDR3 has 13 amino acids. This chain's CDR3 is CASSFEPQETQYF. The CDR3 DNA is TGTGCCAGCAGTTTCGAACCTCAAGAGACCCAGTACTTC.

The genes are TRBV14 and TRBJ2-6; D is perhaps TRBD2 (6 bases). V was cut by 0 bases and J by 2 bases, with 8 bases left in between. Germline loops: CDR1 SGHDN, CDR2 FVKESK. The CDR3 loop spans 16 amino acids. For the CDR3, the DNA is TGTGCCAGCAGCCAAGATGGAGGGCCTGGGGCCAACGTCCTGACTTTC. Translation: CASSQDGGPGANVLTF.

The gene calls are TRBV3-1 and TRBJ2-1; tentative D call: TRBD2 (6 bases). Germline V lookup: CDR1 LGHDT, CDR2 YNNKEL (reference sequence). The length of the CDR3 is 15 residues. V was cut by 1 base and J by 9 bases, with 16 bases left in between. Here the CDR3 reads CASSQAPTGVGEQFF. In DNA, the CDR3 is TGTGCCAGCAGCCAAGCTCCGACGGGGGTAGGTGAGCAGTTCTTC.

The J gene is TRBJ2-1, the V gene TRBV18; D remains ambiguous. The CDR3 runs to 13 residues. The germline CDR1 and CDR2 sequences are KGHSH and LQKENI. Trimming took off 0 bases at V and 9 bases at J, with 9 bases between the two ends. CDR3 protein: CASSPPRGGEQFF. DNA of the CDR3: TGTGCCAGCTCACCACCCAGAGGCGGTGAGCAGTTCTTC.

The chain is built from TRBV7-9 and TRBJ1-2; no firm D call. This CDR3 has 14 amino acids. Trimming left V 8 bases short and J 3 bases short, with 16 bases between. CDR1 is SEHNR and CDR2 is FQNEAQ in the germline V gene (reference sequence). CDR3 region: CASAPDGPYYGYTF. DNA of the CDR3: TGTGCCAGCGCCCCGGACGGACCTTACTATGGCTACACCTTC. Drawing the rest from reference TRBV7-9 and TRBJ1-2, the complete variable domain is DTGVSQNPRHKITKRGQNVTFRCDPISEHNRLYWYRQTLGQGPEFLTYFQNEAQLEKSRLLSDRFSAERPKGSFSTLEIQRTEQGDSAMYLCASAPDGPYYGYTFGSGTRLTVV.

Here the CDR3 reads CASSQEPTGSYEQYF. CDR3 DNA: TGCGCCAGCAGCCAAGAGCCAACAGGGTCGTACGAGCAGTACTTC. The chain employs TRBV4-3 and TRBJ2-7; possible D gene TRBD1, 6 bases. Germline values: CDR1 LGHNA, CDR2 YSLEER. With 0 bases removed from V and 4 bases from J, the gap between germline ends came to 13 bases. There are 15 residues in the CDR3.

The chain carries TRBV7-2 and TRBJ2-7; D remains ambiguous. CDR1 and CDR2 (germline): SGHTA, FQGNSA. Trimming took 5 bases from V and 3 from J, leaving 14 bases between them. This CDR3 has 14 residues. DNA for the CDR3: TGTGCCAGCAGCGTGACAAGTCTGGGCTACGAGCAGTACTTC. Translating gives CASSVTSLGYEQYF.

The chain has TRBV12-3 or TRBV12-4 and TRBJ2-3; D uncertain. The CDR3 has 12 amino acids. Trimming left V 4 bases short and J 3 bases short, with 5 bases between. CDR3 coding DNA: TGTGCCAGCAGTTCACAGACAGATACGCAGTATTTT. This translates into CASSSQTDTQYF.

The V call is TRBV3-1, the J call TRBJ2-7, with TRBD1 matching over 10 bases. The V gene end was trimmed by 4 bases and the J gene end by 1 base; junction bases not matched to a gene: 10. CDR3 length: 17 residues. From germline, CDR1 is LGHDT and CDR2 YNNKEL (reference sequence). The CDR3 DNA is TGTGCCAGCAGCCCAAAGTCGCCGGGACAGGGGTCCTACGAGCAGTACTTC. Translation: CASSPKSPGQGSYEQYF.

V gene TRBV6-6 combines with J gene TRBJ2-1, with D unresolved. Trimming removed 5 bases at V and 5 bases at J, with 13 bases between. Germline V CDR1 and CDR2: MNHNY, SVGAGI (reference sequence). This CDR3 is built from 14 residues. The DNA of the CDR3 is TGTGCCAGCAGTCCGGGCTCAAGGAACAATGAGCAGTTCTTC. It yields the protein CASSPGSRNNEQFF.

The CDR3 DNA follows: TGTGCCAGCAGTTTCCTAGCGGGGTTAGCCAAAAACATTCAGTACTTC. Amino acids: CASSFLAGLAKNIQYF. This chain connects TRBV27 to TRBJ2-4; 9 bases are a match to TRBD2. The CDR3 is 16 amino acids. V shed 3 bases, J shed 0 bases, and the junction held 3 bases outside the gene matches. Per germline, CDR1 MNHEY and CDR2 SMNVEV (reference sequence).

This clonotype turned up a few times. The chain recombines TRBV6-5 with TRBJ2-1, with 8 bases that match TRBD2. The CDR3 extends over 14 amino acids. CDR1 is MNHEY and CDR2 is SVGAGI in the germline V gene. The V and J ends lost 10 bases and 8 bases, in that order; junction bases with no gene match: 13. The CDR3 nucleotides are TGTGCCATCCGACCGGGACTAGTCAGCGATGAGCAGTTCTTC. This codes for CAIRPGLVSDEQFF.

This chain uses TRBV6-5 with TRBJ2-5; no firm D call. V lost 5 bases to trimming and J lost 11 bases, with 21 bases between them. Germline V CDR1 and CDR2: MNHEY, SVGAGI. The CDR3 is 14 amino acids. The CDR3 region is CASSPRDSLVIQYF. For the CDR3, the DNA is TGTGCCAGCAGTCCTCGCGACTCACTGGTGATTCAGTACTTC.

The V call is TRBV29-1, the J call TRBJ2-1; D perhaps matches TRBD2 (5 bases). Trimming stripped 4 bases from V and 10 bases from J, with 11 bases between. The CDR3 totals 11 residues. The germline V gene encodes CDR1 SQVTM and CDR2 ANQGSEA. CDR3 nucleotide sequence: TGCAGCGTTGGGGAGTCCTACGAGCAGTTCTTC. Protein sequence: CSVGESYEQFF.

The rearrangement links TRBV10-3 to TRBJ2-1; 10 positions match TRBD2. Germline V CDR1 and CDR2: ENHRY, SYGVKD. Trimming took 0 bases from V and 5 from J; bases not matched to a gene: 7. The CDR3 consists of 17 residues. The CDR3 region is CAISESRTSGEDNEQFF. CDR3 DNA: TGTGCCATCAGTGAGTCGAGAACTAGCGGGGAAGACAATGAGCAGTTCTTC.